A single sample is the source of the 10 T cell receptor beta chains below, sequenced in a study of breast tumors, draining lymph nodes, adjacent tissues. The lymph nodes were axillary draining lymph nodes from breast cancer patients. TCRdb reanalysed the multiplex PCR reads using MiXCR and keeps one entry per CDR3 protein. Of roughly 220,000 distinct CDR3 sequences in the sample, less than 40% were seen once. The sample taken for sequencing was axillary lymph node tissue. The source of these receptors is a female donor with breast cancer. Some clones in this sample may be carry-over from other donors' samples.

The chain uses TRBV19 and TRBJ1-6, with TRBD1 identical over 7 bases. In germline, CDR1 is LNHDA, CDR2 SQIVND (reference sequence). This CDR3 is 16 amino acids long. The V segment lost 4 bases and the J segment 7 bases; nucleotides outside the gene matches: 10. CDR3: CASSNQLGQENSPLHF. CDR3 coding DNA: TGTGCCAGTAGTAATCAGCTAGGACAGGAGAATTCACCCCTCCACTTT.

This clonotype came up many times. The gene calls are TRBV20-1 and TRBJ1-3; a weak D match, TRBD1 (5 bases). Germline lookup yields CDR1 DFQATT and CDR2 SNEGSKA (reference sequence). CDR3 size: 14 residues. V was clipped by 6 bases and J by 4 bases, with 16 bases between them. The CDR3 loop is CSAELGVGGNTIYF. CDR3 bases: TGCAGTGCCGAACTGGGGGTAGGGGGAAACACCATATATTTT.

Points on this clonotype: The junction does not match germline at one end; this may be a read error. This chain uses TRBV7-3 with TRBJ2-2, with 10 bases that match TRBD1. There are 17 residues in the CDR3. The germline V gene has CDR1 SGHTA and CDR2 FQGTGA. This CDR3 reads CASRYGTGAVNTGELFF. The CDR3 nucleotides read TGTGCTAGCAGATACGGGACAGGGGCGGTGAACACCGGGGAGCTGTTTTTT. The whole variable domain, remainder taken from reference TRBV7-3 and TRBJ2-2, is GAGVSQTPSNKVTEKGKYVELRCDPISGHTALYWYRQSLGQGPEFLIYFQGTGAADDSGLPNDRFFAVRPEGSVSTLKIQRTERGDSAVYLCASRYGTGAVNTGELFFGEGSRLTVL.

This clonotype has only a few counts. This rearrangement joins TRBV30 to TRBJ1-5, with 10 bases lining up with TRBD1. This CDR3 has 16 amino acids. The V segment lost 0 bases and the J segment 5 bases; nucleotides outside the gene matches: 7. Per the germline V gene, CDR1 is GTSNPN and CDR2 is SVGIG (reference sequence). The CDR3 protein is CAWSVPRDRGYQPQHF. The DNA of the CDR3 is TGTGCCTGGAGTGTACCCAGGGACAGGGGCTATCAGCCCCAGCATTTT.

This clonotype came up many times. The chain is built from TRBV12-5 and TRBJ1-3; D not resolved. Germline CDR1 and CDR2: LGHNT and FRNRAP. V shed 2 bases and J shed 4 bases, with 12 bases lying between them. The CDR3 is 15 residues long. As DNA, the CDR3 is TGTGCTAGTGGTTTGTCCCGTGATGAGGGAAACACCATATATTTT. Protein sequence: CASGLSRDEGNTIYF. Looking up the rest from reference TRBV12-5 and TRBJ1-3 gives the full variable domain: DARVTQTPRHKVTEMGQEVTMRCQPILGHNTVFWYRQTMMQGLELLAYFRNRAPLDDSGMPKDRFSAEMPDATLATLKIQPSEPRDSAVYFCASGLSRDEGNTIYFGEGSWLTVV.

This clonotype was counted many times. The chain uses TRBV5-1 and TRBJ2-7; 9 positions agree with TRBD2. The CDR3 is 14 residues long. Germline V gene sequence: CDR1 SGHRS, CDR2 YFSETQ. V was pared by 3 bases and J by 4 bases, with 5 bases of the junction left unmatched. Written as DNA, the CDR3 is TGCGCCAGCAGCTATAGCGGGGGAGGATACGAGCAGTACTTC. Translation: CASSYSGGGYEQYF. Complete variable domain (other parts from reference TRBV5-1 and TRBJ2-7): KAGVTQTPRYLIKTRGQQVTLSCSPISGHRSVSWYQQTPGQGLQFLFEYFSETQRNKGNFPGRFSGRQFSNSRSEMNVSTLELGDSALYLCASSYSGGGYEQYFGPGTRLTVT.

CDR3 sequence (DNA): TGTGCCAGCAGCTTATTAAGCGGGACCAGCCAAGAGACCCAGTACTTC. Amino acid sequence: CASSLLSGTSQETQYF. J is TRBJ2-5 and V is TRBV11-2, with 7 positions matching TRBD2. The CDR3 is made up of 16 amino acids. Germline CDR1 SGHAT, CDR2 FQNNGV. Trimming at V came to 2 bases and at J to 1 base, leaving 7 bases not matched to a gene.

This clonotype has at least ten counts. This chain links TRBV2 with TRBJ1-6; D possibly corresponds to TRBD1 (5 bases). The CDR3 has 15 amino acids. CDR1 SNHLY and CDR2 FYNNEI come from the germline V gene. The V and J ends lost 6 bases and 4 bases respectively, with 13 bases between them. The CDR3 bases are TGTGCCAGCAGCTCGAGACAGCTATATAATTCACCCCTCCACTTT. Protein sequence: CASSSRQLYNSPLHF.

In its sample, this clonotype was seen many times. V usage is TRBV5-5 and J usage is TRBJ1-6; D remains ambiguous. Per germline, CDR1 SGHKS and CDR2 YYEKEE (reference sequence). The CDR3 covers 14 residues. V lost 6 bases, J lost 5 bases, and 12 bases lay in between. CDR3 nucleotides: TGTGCCAGCACCCCGGCCCGGGATAATTCACCCCTCCACTTT. Residues: CASTPARDNSPLHF.

The sample holds many counts of this clonotype. The chain has TRBV30 and TRBJ1-5, with D hard to call. Deletions cut 5 bases from V and 0 bases from J, with 8 bases between. CDR3 size: 13 residues. Germline V CDR1 and CDR2: GTSNPN, SVGIG (reference sequence). CDR3 amino acids: CAWAPDSNQPQHF. As DNA, the CDR3 is TGTGCCTGGGCCCCGGATAGCAATCAGCCCCAGCATTTT.